The source of this TCR beta chain is a study of identical twins. Study findings and constraints: Fewer insertions characterized abundant cord blood beta clonotypes, whereas memory repertoires showed none. Invariant cells of the MAIT and iNKT types might have partly distorted the zero-insertion analyses.

A universal primer site came from template switching; cDNA carried unique molecular identifiers. TCRdb fed the 5' RACE reads into MiXCR, producing one record per CDR3 protein. The sample consists of around 670,000 distinct CDR3 sequences, over 5% of them appearing once. V was cut by 6 bases and J by 6 bases, with 17 bases left in between. Per germline, CDR1 DFQATT and CDR2 SNEGSKA (reference sequence). This CDR3 comprises 14 residues. A remark on this clonotype: Antigen specificity is unknown.

The sample comprised naive T cells sorted from blood. V and J are TRBV20-1 and TRBJ2-2; D remains ambiguous. The TCR comes from a man between 18 and 35 years old in good health. The CDR3 sequence is CSANRRIGAGELFF. The CDR3 DNA reads as TGCAGTGCCAACCGCCGAATCGGCGCCGGGGAGCTGTTTTTT.